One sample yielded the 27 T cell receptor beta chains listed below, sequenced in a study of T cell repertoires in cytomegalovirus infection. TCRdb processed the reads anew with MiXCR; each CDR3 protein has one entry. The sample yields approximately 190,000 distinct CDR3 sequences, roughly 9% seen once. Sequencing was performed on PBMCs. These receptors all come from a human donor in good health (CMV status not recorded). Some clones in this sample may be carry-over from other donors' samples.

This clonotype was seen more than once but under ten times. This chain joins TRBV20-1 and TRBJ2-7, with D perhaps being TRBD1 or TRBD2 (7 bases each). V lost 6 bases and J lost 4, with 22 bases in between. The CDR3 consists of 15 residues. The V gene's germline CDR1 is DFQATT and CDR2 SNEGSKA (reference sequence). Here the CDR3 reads CSATDAQGRGYEQYF. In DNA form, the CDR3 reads TGCAGTGCCACAGACGCACAGGGGCGGGGGTACGAGCAGTACTTC.

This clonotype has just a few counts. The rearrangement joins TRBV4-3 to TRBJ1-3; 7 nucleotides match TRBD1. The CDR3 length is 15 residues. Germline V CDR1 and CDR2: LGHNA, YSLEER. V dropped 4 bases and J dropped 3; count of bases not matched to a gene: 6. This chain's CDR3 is CASSPRDSDGNTIYF. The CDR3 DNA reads TGCGCCAGCAGCCCTCGGGACAGCGATGGAAACACCATATATTTT.

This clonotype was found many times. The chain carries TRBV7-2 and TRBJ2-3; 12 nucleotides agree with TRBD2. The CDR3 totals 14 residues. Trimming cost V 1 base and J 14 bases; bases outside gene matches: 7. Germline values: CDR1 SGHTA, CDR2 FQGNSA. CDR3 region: CASSLEASGGAGYF. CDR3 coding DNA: TGTGCCAGCAGCTTAGAGGCTAGCGGGGGGGCGGGGTATTTT.

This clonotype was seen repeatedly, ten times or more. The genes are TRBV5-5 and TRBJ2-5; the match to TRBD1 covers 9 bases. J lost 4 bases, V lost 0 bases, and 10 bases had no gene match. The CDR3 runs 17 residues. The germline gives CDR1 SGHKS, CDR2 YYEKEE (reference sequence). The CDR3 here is CASSLASSTGGRETQYF. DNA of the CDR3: TGTGCCAGCAGCTTGGCCTCATCGACAGGGGGTCGAGAGACCCAGTACTTC. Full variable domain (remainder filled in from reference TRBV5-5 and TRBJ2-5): DAGVTQSPTHLIKTRGQQVTLRCSPISGHKSVSWYQQVLGQGPQFIFQYYEKEERGRGNFPDRFSARQFPNYSSELNVNALLLGDSALYLCASSLASSTGGRETQYFGPGTRLLVL.

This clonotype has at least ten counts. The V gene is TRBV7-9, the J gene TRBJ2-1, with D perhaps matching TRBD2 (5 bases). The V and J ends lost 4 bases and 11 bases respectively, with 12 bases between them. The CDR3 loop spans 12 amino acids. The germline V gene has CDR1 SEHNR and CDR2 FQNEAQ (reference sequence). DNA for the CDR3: TGTGCCAGCAGCTCTACTAGGTTTAAGCAGTTCTTC. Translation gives CASSSTRFKQFF.

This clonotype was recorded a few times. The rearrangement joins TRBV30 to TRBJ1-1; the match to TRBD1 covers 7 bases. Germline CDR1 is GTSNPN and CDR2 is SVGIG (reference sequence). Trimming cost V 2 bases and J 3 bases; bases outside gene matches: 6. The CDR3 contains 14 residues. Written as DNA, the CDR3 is TGTGCCTGGAGTCCGGGGACAGAATACACTGAAGCTTTCTTT. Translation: CAWSPGTEYTEAFF.

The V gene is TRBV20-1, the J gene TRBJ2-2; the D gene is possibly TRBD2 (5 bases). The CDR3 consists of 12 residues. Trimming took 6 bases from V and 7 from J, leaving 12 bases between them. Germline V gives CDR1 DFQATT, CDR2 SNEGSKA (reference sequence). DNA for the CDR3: TGCAGTGCCCTGGACTGGGGCGGGGAGCTGTTTTTT. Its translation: CSALDWGGELFF.

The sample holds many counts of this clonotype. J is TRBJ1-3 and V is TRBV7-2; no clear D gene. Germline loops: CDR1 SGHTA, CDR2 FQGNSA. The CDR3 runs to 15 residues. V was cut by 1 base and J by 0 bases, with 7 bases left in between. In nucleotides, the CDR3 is TGTGCCAGCAGCTTAGGCGGATTCTCTGGAAACACCATATATTTT. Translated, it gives CASSLGGFSGNTIYF. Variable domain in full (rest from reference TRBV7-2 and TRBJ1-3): GAGVSQSPSNKVTEKGKDVELRCDPISGHTALYWYRQSLGQGLEFLIYFQGNSAPDKSGLPSDRFSAERTGGSVSTLTIQRTQQEDSAVYLCASSLGGFSGNTIYFGEGSWLTVV.

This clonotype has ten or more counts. The CDR3 DNA follows: TGTGCCAGCAGTCCGACCCGGACAGGGCATGGCTACACCTTC. This codes for CASSPTRTGHGYTF. This chain links TRBV12-3 or TRBV12-4 with TRBJ1-2, with 8 bases aligning to TRBD1. This CDR3 is 14 amino acids long. V shed 5 bases and J 6 bases; nucleotides not matched to a gene: 8.

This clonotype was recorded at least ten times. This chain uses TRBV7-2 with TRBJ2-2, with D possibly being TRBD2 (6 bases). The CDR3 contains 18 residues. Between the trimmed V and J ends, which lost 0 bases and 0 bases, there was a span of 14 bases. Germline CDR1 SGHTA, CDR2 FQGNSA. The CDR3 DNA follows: TGTGCCAGCAGCTTAGCCTTCGCCGGGGGAACGAACACCGGGGAGCTGTTTTTT. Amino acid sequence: CASSLAFAGGTNTGELFF.

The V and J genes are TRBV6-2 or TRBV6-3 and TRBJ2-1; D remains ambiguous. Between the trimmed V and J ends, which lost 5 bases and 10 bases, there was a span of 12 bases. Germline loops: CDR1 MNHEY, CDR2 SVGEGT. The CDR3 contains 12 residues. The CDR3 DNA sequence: TGTGCCAGCAGTGACGTCGCGAGAGAGCAGTTCTTC. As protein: CASSDVAREQFF.

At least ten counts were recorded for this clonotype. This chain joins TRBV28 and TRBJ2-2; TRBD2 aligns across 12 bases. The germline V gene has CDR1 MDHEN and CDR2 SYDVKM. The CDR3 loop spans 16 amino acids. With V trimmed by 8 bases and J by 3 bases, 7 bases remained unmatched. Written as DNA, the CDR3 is TGTGCCAGCTCAGGAACTAGCGGGAGGTACACCGGGGAGCTGTTTTTT. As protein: CASSGTSGRYTGELFF.

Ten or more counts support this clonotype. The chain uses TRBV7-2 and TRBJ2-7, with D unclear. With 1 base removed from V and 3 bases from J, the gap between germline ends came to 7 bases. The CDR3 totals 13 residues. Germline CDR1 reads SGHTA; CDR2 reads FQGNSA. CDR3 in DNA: TGTGCCAGCAGCTTAGGGAGTTTCTACGAGCAGTACTTC. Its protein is CASSLGSFYEQYF.

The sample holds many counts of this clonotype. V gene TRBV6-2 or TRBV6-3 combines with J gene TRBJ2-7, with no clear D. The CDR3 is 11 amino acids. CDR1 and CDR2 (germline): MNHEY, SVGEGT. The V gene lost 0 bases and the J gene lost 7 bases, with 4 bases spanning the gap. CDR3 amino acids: CASSYSVEQYF. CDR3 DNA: TGTGCCAGCAGTTACTCGGTGGAGCAGTACTTC.

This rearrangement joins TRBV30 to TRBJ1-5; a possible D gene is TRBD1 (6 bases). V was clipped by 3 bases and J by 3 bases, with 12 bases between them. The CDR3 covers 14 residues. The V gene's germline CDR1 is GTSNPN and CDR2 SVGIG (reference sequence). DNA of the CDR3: TGTGCCTGGAGCCCAATGGGGGCCAATCAGCCCCAGCATTTT. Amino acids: CAWSPMGANQPQHF. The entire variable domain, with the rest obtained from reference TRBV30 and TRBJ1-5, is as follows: SQTIHQWPATLVQPVGSPLSLECTVEGTSNPNLYWYRQAAGRGLQLLFYSVGIGQISSEVPQNLSASRPQDRQFILSSKKLLLSDSGFYLCAWSPMGANQPQHFGDGTRLSIL.

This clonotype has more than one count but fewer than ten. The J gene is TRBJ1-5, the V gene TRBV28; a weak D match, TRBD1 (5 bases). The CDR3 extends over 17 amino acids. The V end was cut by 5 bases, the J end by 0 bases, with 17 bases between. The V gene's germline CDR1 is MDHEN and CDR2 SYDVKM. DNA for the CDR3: TGTGCCAGCAGTCCAGGGCTAGGTAAATATAGCAATCAGCCCCAGCATTTT. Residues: CASSPGLGKYSNQPQHF.

The CDR3 nucleotides read TGTGCCAGCAGCCCCTTGGGCGACACCTCCTACGAGCAGTACTTC. This encodes CASSPLGDTSYEQYF. The chain recombines TRBV7-9 with TRBJ2-7, with unresolved D. This CDR3 region has 15 residues. The ends were cut back, 5 bases at V and 0 bases at J, with 14 bases in the middle. Germline-derived CDR1 and CDR2 are SEHNR and FQNEAQ (reference sequence).

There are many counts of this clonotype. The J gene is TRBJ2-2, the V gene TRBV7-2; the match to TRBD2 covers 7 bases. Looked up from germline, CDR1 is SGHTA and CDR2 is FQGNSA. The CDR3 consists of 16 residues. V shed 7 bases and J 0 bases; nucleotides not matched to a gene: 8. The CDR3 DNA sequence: TGTGCCAGCACCCCGAGGCGGGGGTCGAACACCGGGGAGCTGTTTTTT. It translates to CASTPRRGSNTGELFF. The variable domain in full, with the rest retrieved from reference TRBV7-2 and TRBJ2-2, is GAGVSQSPSNKVTEKGKDVELRCDPISGHTALYWYRQSLGQGLEFLIYFQGNSAPDKSGLPSDRFSAERTGGSVSTLTIQRTQQEDSAVYLCASTPRRGSNTGELFFGEGSRLTVL.

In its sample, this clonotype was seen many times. Here the CDR3 reads CASSLAEGWGAEAFF. The CDR3 region has the DNA TGTGCCAGCAGCTTAGCGGAGGGTTGGGGCGCCGAAGCTTTCTTT. The V gene is TRBV7-2, the J gene TRBJ1-1; perhaps TRBD1 as D (5 bases). Per the germline V gene, CDR1 is SGHTA and CDR2 is FQGNSA. V lost 0 bases, J lost 8 bases, and 16 bases lay in between. The CDR3 runs to 15 residues.

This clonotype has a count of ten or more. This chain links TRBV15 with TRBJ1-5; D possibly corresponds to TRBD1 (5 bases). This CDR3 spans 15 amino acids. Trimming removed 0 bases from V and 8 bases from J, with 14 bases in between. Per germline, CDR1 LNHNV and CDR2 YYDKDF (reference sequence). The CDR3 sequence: CATSRDWAGLEPQHF. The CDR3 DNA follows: TGTGCCACCAGCAGAGATTGGGCAGGGTTGGAGCCCCAGCATTTT.

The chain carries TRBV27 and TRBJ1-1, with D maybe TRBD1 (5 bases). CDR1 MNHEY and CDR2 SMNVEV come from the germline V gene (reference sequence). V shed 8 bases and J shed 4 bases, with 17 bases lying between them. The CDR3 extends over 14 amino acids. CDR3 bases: TGTGCCAGCGCCCGGAGAGGGGCCGCCACTGAAGCTTTCTTT. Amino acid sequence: CASARRGAATEAFF.

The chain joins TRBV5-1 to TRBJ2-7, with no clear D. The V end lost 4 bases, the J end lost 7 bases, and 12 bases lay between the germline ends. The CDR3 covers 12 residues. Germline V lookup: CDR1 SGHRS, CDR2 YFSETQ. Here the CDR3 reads CASSDLSREQYF. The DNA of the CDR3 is TGCGCCAGCAGCGACCTTTCTAGGGAGCAGTACTTC.

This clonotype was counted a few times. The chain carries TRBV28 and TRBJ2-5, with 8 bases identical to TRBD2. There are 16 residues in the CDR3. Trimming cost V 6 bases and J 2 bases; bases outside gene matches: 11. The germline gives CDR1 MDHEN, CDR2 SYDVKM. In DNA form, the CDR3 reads TGTGCCAGCAGCCATTTGACTAGCGAAGAACAAGAGACCCAGTACTTC. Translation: CASSHLTSEEQETQYF.

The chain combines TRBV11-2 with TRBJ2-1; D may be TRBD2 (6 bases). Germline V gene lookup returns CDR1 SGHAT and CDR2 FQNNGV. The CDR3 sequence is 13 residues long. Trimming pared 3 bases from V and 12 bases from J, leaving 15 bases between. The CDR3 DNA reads TGTGCCAGCAGCTTGGGACCGGGACTCGGGCAGTTCTTC. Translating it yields CASSLGPGLGQFF.

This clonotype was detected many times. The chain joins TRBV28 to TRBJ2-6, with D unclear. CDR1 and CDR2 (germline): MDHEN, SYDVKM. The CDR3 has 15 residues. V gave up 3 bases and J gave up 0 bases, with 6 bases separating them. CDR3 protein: CASSFTPSGANVLTF. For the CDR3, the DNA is TGTGCCAGCAGTTTCACTCCCTCTGGGGCCAACGTCCTGACTTTC.

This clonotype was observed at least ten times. In nucleotides, the CDR3 is TGTGCCAGCAGCTTGTACCGAGAAAATAATGAGGGGAATCAGCCCCAGCATTTT. This translates into CASSLYRENNEGNQPQHF. The chain joins TRBV5-6 to TRBJ1-5, with a weak D call TRBD1 (5 bases). Between the trimmed V and J ends, which lost 1 base and 4 bases, there was a span of 21 bases. CDR1 is SGHDT and CDR2 is YYEEEE in the germline V gene. The CDR3 has 18 residues.

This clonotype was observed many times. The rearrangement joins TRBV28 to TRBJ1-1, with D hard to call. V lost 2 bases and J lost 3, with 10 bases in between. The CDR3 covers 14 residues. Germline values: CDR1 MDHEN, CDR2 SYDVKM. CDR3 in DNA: TGTGCCAGCAGTTTAGAGGGCCAGTACACTGAAGCTTTCTTT. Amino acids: CASSLEGQYTEAFF.